This T cell receptor beta chain was identified during a study of T cells in Graves' hyperthyroidism and ophthalmopathy. From RNA transcripts, TCR beta CDR3 regions were amplified. HTBI primers were the set used in a first-round RT-PCR of the TCR CDR3. TCRdb reprocessed the multiplex PCR reads via MiXCR and lists one record per CDR3 protein. This sample has approximately 600,000 distinct CDR3 sequences; around 21% occur once, and the top ten carry under 35%. This clonotype has a handful of counts. Germline CDR1 SQVTM, CDR2 ANQGSEA. This CDR3 spans 15 amino acids. With 6 bases clipped from V and 3 bases from J, the junction kept 5 bases outside the gene matches. Diagnoses were established using clinical symptoms, serum thyroxine and TRAb, thyroid ultrasound and orbital computed tomography.

The source is a man aged 30 to 45 with Graves' ophthalmopathy. Specimen: blood. This chain links TRBV29-1 with TRBJ2-1, with 13 bases fitting TRBD2. CDR3 sequence (DNA): TGCAGCGTGGTCGGGACTAGCGGGAACTACAATGAGCAGTTCTTC. Its translation is CSVVGTSGNYNEQFF.